The sequence of this T cell receptor beta chain was determined in a study of T cells in Graves' hyperthyroidism and ophthalmopathy. Clinical symptoms, serum thyroxine and TRAb, thyroid ultrasound and orbital computed tomography together formed the diagnostic basis. What was amplified from RNA transcripts were TCR beta CDR3 regions. The TCR CDR3 first-round RT-PCR relied on the HTBI primer set. One entry per CDR3 protein, called by TCRdb with MiXCR from the multiplex PCR reads. The data show 300,000 or so distinct CDR3 sequences, around a sixth seen once. The CDR3 is 13 residues long. Looked up from germline, CDR1 is SGHRS and CDR2 is YFSETQ. V lost 0 bases and J 8 bases, leaving 11 bases between the germline ends.

The rearrangement uses TRBV5-1 and TRBJ1-2; D is unclear. The sample taken for sequencing was blood. The receptor comes from a woman aged 45-60 years with Graves' hyperthyroidism. This CDR3 is CASSLAIQEGYTF. The DNA for the CDR3 is TGCGCCAGCAGCTTGGCCATCCAGGAAGGCTACACCTTC. Complete variable domain (other parts from reference TRBV5-1 and TRBJ1-2): KAGVTQTPRYLIKTRGQQVTLSCSPISGHRSVSWYQQTPGQGLQFLFEYFSETQRNKGNFPGRFSGRQFSNSRSEMNVSTLELGDSALYLCASSLAIQEGYTFGSGTRLTVV.